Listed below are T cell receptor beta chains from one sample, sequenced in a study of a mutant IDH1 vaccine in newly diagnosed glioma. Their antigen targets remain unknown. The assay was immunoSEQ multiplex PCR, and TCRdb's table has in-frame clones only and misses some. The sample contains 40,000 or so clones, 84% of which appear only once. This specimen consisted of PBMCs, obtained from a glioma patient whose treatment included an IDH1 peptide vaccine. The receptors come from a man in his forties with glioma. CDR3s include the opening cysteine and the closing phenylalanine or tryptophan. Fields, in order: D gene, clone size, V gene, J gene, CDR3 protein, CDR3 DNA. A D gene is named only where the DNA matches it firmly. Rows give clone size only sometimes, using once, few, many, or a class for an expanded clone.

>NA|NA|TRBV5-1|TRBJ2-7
CASSLGVGEQYF
TGCGCCAGCAGCTTGGGGGTGGGCGAGCAGTACTTC
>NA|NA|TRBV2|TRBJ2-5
CASMPRPFTTQYF
TGTGCCAGCATGCCAAGACCCTTTACGACCCAGTACTTC
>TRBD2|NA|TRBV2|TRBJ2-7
CASSPGLGTYEQYF
TGTGCCAGCAGTCCGGGACTAGGAACCTACGAGCAGTACTTC
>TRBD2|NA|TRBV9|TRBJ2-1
CASSPPPGLAGGMRNEQFF
TGTGCCAGCAGCCCCCCCCCGGGGCTAGCGGGAGGAATGAGAAATGAGCAGTTCTTC
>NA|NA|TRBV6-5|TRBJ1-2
CASTRDRANYGYTF
TGTGCCAGCACAAGGGACCGAGCTAACTATGGCTACACCTTC
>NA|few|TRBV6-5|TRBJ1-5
CASSYGTSGNQPQHF
TGTGCCAGCAGTTATGGGACGTCCGGCAATCAGCCCCAGCATTTT
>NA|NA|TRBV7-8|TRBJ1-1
CASSTRENTEAFF
TGTGCCAGCAGCACCAGGGAGAACACTGAAGCTTTCTTT
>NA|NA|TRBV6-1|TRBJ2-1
CASSPRQERNEQFF
TGTGCCAGCAGCCCCAGACAGGAGAGAAATGAGCAGTTCTTC
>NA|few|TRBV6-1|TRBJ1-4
CASSDSVGKLFF
TGTGCCAGCAGTGACTCGGTCGGGAAACTGTTTTTT
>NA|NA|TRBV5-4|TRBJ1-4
CASSYGGTNEKLFF
TGTGCCAGCAGCTACGGTGGTACTAATGAAAAACTGTTTTTT
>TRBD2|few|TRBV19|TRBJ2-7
CASSMLGAGAYEQYF
TGTGCCAGTAGTATGCTCGGAGCGGGAGCGTACGAGCAGTACTTC
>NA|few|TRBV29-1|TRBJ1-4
CSVAVTNEKLFF
TGCAGCGTTGCAGTGACTAATGAAAAACTGTTTTTT
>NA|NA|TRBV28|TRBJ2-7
CASTQQGYEQYF
TGTGCCAGCACCCAACAGGGCTACGAGCAGTACTTC